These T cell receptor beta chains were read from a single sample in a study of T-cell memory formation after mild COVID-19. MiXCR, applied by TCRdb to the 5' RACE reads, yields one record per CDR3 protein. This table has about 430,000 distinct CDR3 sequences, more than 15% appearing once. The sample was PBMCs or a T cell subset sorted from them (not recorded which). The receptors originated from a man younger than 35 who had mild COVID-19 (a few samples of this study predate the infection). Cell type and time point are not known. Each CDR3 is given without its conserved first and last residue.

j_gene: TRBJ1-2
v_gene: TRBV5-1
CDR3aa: ASRLQTDPYGYT

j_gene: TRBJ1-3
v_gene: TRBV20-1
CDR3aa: SARDPTEFGNTIY

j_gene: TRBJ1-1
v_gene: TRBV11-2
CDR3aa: ASSPRDHDRGRWNTEAF

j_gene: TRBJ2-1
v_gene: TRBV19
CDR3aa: ASSIPGGAFDEQF

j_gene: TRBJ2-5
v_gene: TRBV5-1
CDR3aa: ASSLGLQRETQY

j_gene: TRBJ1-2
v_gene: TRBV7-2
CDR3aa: AGGSSWGYT

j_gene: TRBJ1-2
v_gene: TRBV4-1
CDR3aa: ASSHPGRGPGYT

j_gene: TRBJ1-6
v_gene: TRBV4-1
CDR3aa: ASSHQTRGPRFRNSPLH

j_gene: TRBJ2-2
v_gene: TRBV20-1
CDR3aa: VNRGNRGELF

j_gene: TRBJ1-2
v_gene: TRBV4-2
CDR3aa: ASSPLWETLQDYGYT

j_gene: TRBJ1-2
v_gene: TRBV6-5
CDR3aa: ASSYSSVGTGAQFNYGYT

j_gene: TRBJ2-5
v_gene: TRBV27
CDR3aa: ASSFVGGRETQY

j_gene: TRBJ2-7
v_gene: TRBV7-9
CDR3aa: ASSTWGSYEQY

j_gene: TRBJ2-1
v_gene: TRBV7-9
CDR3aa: ASRGGWRGRLSYNEQF

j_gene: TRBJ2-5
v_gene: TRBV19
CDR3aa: ASSITGGGETQY

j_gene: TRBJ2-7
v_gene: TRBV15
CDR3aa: ATSRGGSSSYEQY

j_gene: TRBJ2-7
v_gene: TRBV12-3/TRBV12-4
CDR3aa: ASSPRVFRRSYEQY

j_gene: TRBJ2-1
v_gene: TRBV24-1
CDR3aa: ATTAGGRPYNEQF

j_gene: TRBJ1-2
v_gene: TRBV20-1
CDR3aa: SATSLRGAHGYT

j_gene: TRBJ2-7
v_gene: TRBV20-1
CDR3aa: SARRQGVGEQY